These 9 T cell receptor beta chains were all obtained from the same sample, sequenced in a study of control samples from healthy donors and cancer patients. TCRdb's copy holds only in-frame clones and misses some; the assay was immunoSEQ multiplex PCR. Of over 150,000 clones listed, 96% are singletons. The specimen was blood. The receptors shown here come from a woman aged 30 to 39 in good health.

V is TRBV5-6 and J is TRBJ2-5; D not certain. The CDR3 is 11 amino acids. V lost 3 bases to trimming and J lost 1 base, with 1 base between them. Germline lookup yields CDR1 SGHDT and CDR2 YYEEEE. CDR3 in DNA: TGTGCCAGCAGCTCCCAAGAGACCCAGTACTTC. The encoded protein is CASSSQETQYF.

In its sample, this clone was seen a few times. The CDR3 sequence: CASRGQGWGYGYTF. CDR3 DNA: TGTGCCAGCAGGGGACAGGGATGGGGCTATGGCTACACCTTC. This rearrangement joins TRBV2 to TRBJ1-2, with 9 positions matching TRBD1. Germline CDR1 SNHLY, CDR2 FYNNEI. Trimming took 6 bases from V and 4 from J; bases not matched to a gene: 6. This CDR3 comprises 14 residues.

This chain links TRBV7-9 with TRBJ2-2; TRBD2 is a possible D gene (5 bases). Germline V gene lookup returns CDR1 SEHNR and CDR2 FQNEAQ (reference sequence). This CDR3 comprises 17 residues. Deletions cut 4 bases from V and 0 bases from J, with 15 bases between. The CDR3 is CASSSWAPRANTGELFF. CDR3 nucleotide sequence: TGTGCCAGCAGCTCCTGGGCCCCGAGGGCGAACACCGGGGAGCTGTTTTTT. Full variable domain (missing parts from reference TRBV7-9 and TRBJ2-2): DTGVSQNPRHKITKRGQNVTFRCDPISEHNRLYWYRQTLGQGPEFLTYFQNEAQLEKSRLLSDRFSAERPKGSFSTLEIQRTEQGDSAMYLCASSSWAPRANTGELFFGEGSRLTVL.

The chain's CDR3 is CASSWETASYEQYF. DNA for the CDR3: TGCGCCAGCAGCTGGGAGACAGCTTCATACGAGCAGTACTTC. V is TRBV5-1 and J is TRBJ2-7, with D perhaps being TRBD1 or TRBD2 (5 bases each). Trimming removed 3 bases at V and 4 bases at J, with 14 bases between. The CDR3 extends over 14 amino acids. CDR1 is SGHRS, CDR2 YFSETQ, per germline.

The J gene is TRBJ2-2, the V gene TRBV5-4, with a tentative D call TRBD1 (7 bases). Germline values: CDR1 SGHNT, CDR2 YYREEE (reference sequence). CDR3 size: 16 residues. V dropped 0 bases and J dropped 5 bases, with 14 bases sitting between them. The DNA for the CDR3 is TGTGCCAGCAGCTTGGCTGGAGGGGGCGGTACCGGGGAGCTGTTTTTT. Protein: CASSLAGGGGTGELFF. The complete variable domain, with remaining parts taken from reference TRBV5-4 and TRBJ2-2, reads ETGVTQSPTHLIKTRGQQVTLRCSSQSGHNTVSWYQQALGQGPQFIFQYYREEENGRGNFPPRFSGLQFPNYSSELNVNALELDDSALYLCASSLAGGGGTGELFFGEGSRLTVL.

The gene calls are TRBV30 and TRBJ2-2; 8 nucleotides line up with TRBD2. CDR3 length: 14 amino acids. The V segment lost 0 bases and the J segment 3 bases; nucleotides outside the gene matches: 0. The V gene's germline CDR1 is GTSNPN and CDR2 SVGIG (reference sequence). The CDR3 here is CAWSVLADTGELFF. The CDR3 coding sequence is TGTGCCTGGAGTGTACTAGCGGACACCGGGGAGCTGTTTTTT.

This chain joins TRBV25-1 and TRBJ1-2; 8 bases match TRBD1. CDR3 length equals 14 residues. In germline, CDR1 is MGHDK, CDR2 SYGVNS. Germline trimming cut 4 bases from V and 13 bases from J; bases unmatched to any gene: 14. CDR3 loop: CASSGPSTGDGPTF. For the CDR3, the DNA is TGTGCCAGCAGTGGACCCTCGACAGGGGATGGACCCACCTTC.

The rearrangement links TRBV7-3 to TRBJ2-1, with D possibly matching TRBD1 (6 bases). Trimming cost V 5 bases and J 9 bases, with 14 bases left between them. The germline gives CDR1 SGHTA, CDR2 FQGTGA. The CDR3 covers 13 residues. The CDR3 DNA reads as TGTGCCAGCAGCCTAGACAGGTCCGGTGAGCAGTTCTTC. Its protein is CASSLDRSGEQFF. The whole variable domain, remainder taken from reference TRBV7-3 and TRBJ2-1, is GAGVSQTPSNKVTEKGKYVELRCDPISGHTALYWYRQSLGQGPEFLIYFQGTGAADDSGLPNDRFFAVRPEGSVSTLKIQRTERGDSAVYLCASSLDRSGEQFFGPGTRLTVL.

The gene calls are TRBV19 and TRBJ2-7; TRBD2 matches at 10 bases. Germline V CDR1 and CDR2: LNHDA, SQIVND (reference sequence). This CDR3 is built from 15 residues. The ends lost 2 bases at V and 2 bases at J; junction bases unmatched: 3. Written as DNA, the CDR3 is TGTGCCAGTAGTATACAGCTAGCGGGGGCCTACGAGCAGTACTTC. This sequence encodes CASSIQLAGAYEQYF.